These 13 T cell receptor beta chains were all obtained from the same sample, sequenced in a study of control samples from healthy donors and cancer patients. The data were produced by immunoSEQ multiplex PCR, yet TCRdb's version contains in-frame clones alone and is incomplete. The table lists more than 120,000 clones, around 92% of them singletons, with more than 3% in the top ten. The specimen sequenced was blood. The receptors originated from a man in his thirties or forties in good health.

This chain joins TRBV25-1 and TRBJ1-3; D is ambiguous. The CDR3 loop spans 15 amino acids. V was clipped by 2 bases and J by 1 base, with 9 bases between them. Germline-derived CDR1 and CDR2 are MGHDK and SYGVNS. The CDR3 DNA sequence: TGTGCCAGCAGTGAAACTCTGGGTTCTGGAAACACCATATATTTT. This translates into CASSETLGSGNTIYF.

The chain employs TRBV5-5 and TRBJ2-7; D is ambiguous. The CDR3 sequence is 14 residues long. V shed 0 bases and J shed 5 bases, with 12 bases lying between them. CDR1 is SGHKS, CDR2 YYEKEE, per germline (reference sequence). CDR3 DNA sequence: TGTGCCAGCAGCTTGGTCGGTGTAGTCAACGAGCAGTACTTC. It translates to CASSLVGVVNEQYF.

V gene TRBV28 combines with J gene TRBJ2-6; TRBD1 agrees at 10 bases. Per the germline V gene, CDR1 is MDHEN and CDR2 is SYDVKM. The CDR3 totals 18 residues. Trimming took 5 bases from V and 0 from J; bases not matched to a gene: 7. CDR3 protein: CASSPWTGGDSGANVLTF. CDR3 nucleotide sequence: TGTGCCAGCAGTCCGTGGACAGGGGGGGACTCTGGGGCCAACGTCCTGACTTTC. Full variable domain (remainder filled in from reference TRBV28 and TRBJ2-6): DVKVTQSSRYLVKRTGEKVFLECVQDMDHENMFWYRQDPGLGLRLIYFSYDVKMKEKGDIPEGYSVSREKKERFSLILESASTNQTSMYLCASSPWTGGDSGANVLTFGAGSRLTVL.

The chain recombines TRBV25-1 with TRBJ1-5; no reliable D call. The germline CDR1 and CDR2 sequences are MGHDK and SYGVNS. The CDR3 length is 13 residues. The ends were cut back, 3 bases at V and 3 bases at J, with 6 bases in the middle. The CDR3 reads CASSDSDNQPQHF. DNA for the CDR3: TGTGCCAGCAGTGACTCAGACAATCAGCCCCAGCATTTT.

The J gene is TRBJ1-5, the V gene TRBV10-2, with D possibly TRBD1 on 6 matching bases. Germline CDR1 and CDR2: WSHSY and SAAADI. V lost 6 bases and J lost 3, with 15 bases in between. The CDR3 sequence is 15 residues long. CDR3 bases: TGCGCCAGCAGGCAAAGGGGGGGCACCAATCAGCCCCAGCATTTT. This sequence encodes CASRQRGGTNQPQHF.

This clone showed up many times. V is TRBV2 and J is TRBJ2-2; possible D gene TRBD2, 6 bases. The CDR3 is 14 amino acids. Trimming stripped 5 bases from V and 2 bases from J, with 9 bases between. The germline V gene encodes CDR1 SNHLY and CDR2 FYNNEI. The CDR3 nucleotides are TGTGCCAGCAGTTTCGGGGGAAACACCGGGGAGCTGTTTTTT. It specifies CASSFGGNTGELFF.

The chain's CDR3 is CASSLEAGSEQYF. DNA of the CDR3: TGCGCCAGCAGCTTGGAAGCCGGGAGCGAGCAGTACTTC. The chain recombines TRBV5-1 with TRBJ2-7; D perhaps matches TRBD2 (6 bases). The ends were cut back, 0 bases at V and 6 bases at J, with 10 bases in the middle. Per germline, CDR1 SGHRS and CDR2 YFSETQ. This CDR3 comprises 13 residues.

V is TRBV7-2 and J is TRBJ1-5; possible D gene TRBD1, 6 bases. V was pared by 0 bases and J by 3 bases, with 9 bases between. Germline assignment: CDR1 SGHTA and CDR2 FQGNSA. This CDR3 spans 15 amino acids. The CDR3 nucleotides read TGTGCCAGCAGCTTAGCCATGGGGGCCAATCAGCCCCAGCATTTT. It yields the protein CASSLAMGANQPQHF.

J is TRBJ1-2 and V is TRBV10-3, with 11 bases fitting TRBD1. J gave up 1 base and V 2 bases, and 3 bases lay outside the gene matches. This CDR3 comprises 16 residues. CDR1 is ENHRY and CDR2 is SYGVKD in the germline V gene. The CDR3 sequence is CAISEPGTGGNYGYTF. The CDR3 DNA reads TGTGCCATCAGTGAGCCGGGGACAGGGGGTAACTATGGCTACACCTTC.

The CDR3 sequence: CASRKTGTGGTGANVLTF. DNA of the CDR3: TGTGCCAGTAGAAAAACCGGGACAGGGGGAACTGGGGCCAACGTCCTGACTTTC. V is TRBV19 and J is TRBJ2-6, with TRBD1 matching 11 bases. The V gene's germline CDR1 is LNHDA and CDR2 SQIVND (reference sequence). This CDR3 region has 18 residues. The V and J ends lost 6 bases and 2 bases, in that order; junction bases with no gene match: 9.

The chain links TRBV11-3 to TRBJ1-2; 10 nucleotides line up with TRBD1. CDR1 is SGHNT and CDR2 is YENEEA in the germline V gene. The CDR3 loop spans 18 amino acids. After removal of 0 bases from V and 9 bases from J, the junction contained 16 bases not matched to a gene. This CDR3 reads CASSLDGKGTGDQARYTF. The CDR3, as DNA: TGTGCCAGCAGCTTAGATGGAAAGGGGACAGGGGACCAGGCCCGCTACACCTTC.

The rearrangement links TRBV7-2 to TRBJ1-2; TRBD1 agrees at 9 bases. Germline CDR1 SGHTA, CDR2 FQGNSA. V trimming: 2 bases; J trimming: 4 bases; junction bases outside the gene matches: 2. The CDR3 length is 14 residues. The CDR3 protein is CASSLTGGAYGYTF. CDR3 DNA: TGTGCCAGCAGCTTAACAGGGGGCGCCTATGGCTACACCTTC.

This chain uses TRBV24-1 with TRBJ1-5; D ambiguous. The CDR3 extends over 15 amino acids. Trimming stripped 5 bases from V and 1 base from J, with 11 bases between. Germline-derived CDR1 and CDR2 are KGHDR and SFDVKD. CDR3: CATSGRGGSNQPQHF. The CDR3 DNA is TGTGCCACCAGTGGTCGGGGTGGAAGCAATCAGCCCCAGCATTTT.